The TCR beta chain under discussion was sequenced for a study of post-analysis software for immune sequencing data. The wider study: The disease courses covered relapsing-remitting, secondary progressive and progressive-relapsing multiple sclerosis. Study-wide results and caveats: About five TRBV segments occurring more often in patients than controls included TRBV5-6, TRBV5-1 and TRBV20-1.

Carried by the TCR beta cDNA libraries were unique molecular identifiers. Approximately 550,000 cDNA molecules came from around 1 to 10 million T cells. MiXCR, run by TCRdb on the PCR reads, gives a single entry per CDR3 protein. The repertoire holds about 460,000 distinct CDR3 sequences, with under 55% as singletons. Only one count was recorded for this clonotype. Its cognate antigen is unknown. The junction departs from the called germline gene at one end, perhaps through a read error. CDR3 size: 15 residues. Input material: blood. This clonotype was sampled from a girl aged 10-17 years with multiple sclerosis. The rearrangement links TRBV12-3 or TRBV12-4 to TRBJ2-4, with D possibly called TRBD1 or TRBD2 (6 bases each). The CDR3: CASSLPGEAKTIQYF. The CDR3 DNA sequence: TGTGCCAGCAGTTTACCAGGGGAGGCCAAAACCATTCAGTACTTC.